The clone carrying this T cell receptor (beta chain) was detected many times. This specimen belongs to a study of T-cell reconstitution after alpha-beta-depleted transplantation in children. The germline V gene encodes CDR1 LGHNA and CDR2 YSLEER. This CDR3 contains 18 residues. The germline V and J ends were trimmed by 0 bases and 3 bases, with 17 bases remaining between them. A library of TCRbeta sequences, prepared with unique molecular identifiers, was generated. A single record per CDR3 protein comes from TCRdb applying MiXCR to the PCR reads. The sample holds 75,000 to 100,000 distinct CDR3 sequences, roughly 8.8% seen once.

Sequenced material: PBMCs from the stem cell graft donor, taken from the stem cell graft. The V and J genes are TRBV4-3 and TRBJ2-2, with TRBD2 as a possible D gene (6 bases). The receptor's source is a human donor who donated a stem cell graft to a child with congenital amegakaryocytic thrombocytopenia. In DNA, the CDR3 is TGCGCCAGCAGCCAAGAGGGTCCCGGAGGGGAGGACACCGGGGAGCTGTTTTTT. This codes for CASSQEGPGGEDTGELFF.